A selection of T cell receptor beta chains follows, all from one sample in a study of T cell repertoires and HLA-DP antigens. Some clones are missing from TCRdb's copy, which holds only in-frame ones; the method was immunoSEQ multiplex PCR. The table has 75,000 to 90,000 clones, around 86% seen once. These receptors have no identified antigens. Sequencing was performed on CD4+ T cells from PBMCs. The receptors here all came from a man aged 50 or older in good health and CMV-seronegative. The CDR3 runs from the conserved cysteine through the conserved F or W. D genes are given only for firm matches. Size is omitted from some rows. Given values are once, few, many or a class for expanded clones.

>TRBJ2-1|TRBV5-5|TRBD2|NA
CASSSIYSGRLDEQFF
TGTGCCAGCAGCTCGATCTATAGCGGGAGGCTGGATGAGCAGTTCTTC
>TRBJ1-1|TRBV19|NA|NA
CASAGANTEAFF
TGTGCCAGTGCGGGGGCCAACACTGAAGCTTTCTTT
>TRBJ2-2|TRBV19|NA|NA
CASSPTRENTGELFF
TGTGCCAGTAGTCCCACCAGGGAGAACACCGGGGAGCTGTTTTTT
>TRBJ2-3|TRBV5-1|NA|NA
CASSLRGTEGDTQYF
TGCGCCAGCAGCTTACGGGGGACCGAGGGAGATACGCAGTATTTT
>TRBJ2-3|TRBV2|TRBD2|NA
CASSPGTSGDTQYF
TGTGCCAGCAGTCCGGGGACTAGCGGAGATACGCAGTATTTT
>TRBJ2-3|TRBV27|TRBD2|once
CASSLDGRSTDTQYF
TGTGCCAGCAGTTTAGACGGGAGGAGCACAGATACGCAGTATTTT
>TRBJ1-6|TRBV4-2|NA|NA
CASSQEEVSGNSPLHF
TGTGCCAGCAGCCAAGAGGAAGTTTCTGGGAATTCACCCCTCCACTTT
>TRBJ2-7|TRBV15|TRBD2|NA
CATSRYGGKQYF
TGTGCCACCAGCAGATACGGGGGGAAGCAGTACTTC
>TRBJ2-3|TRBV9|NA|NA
CASSVSGPNTQYF
TGTGCCAGCAGCGTCTCGGGGCCGAATACGCAGTATTTT
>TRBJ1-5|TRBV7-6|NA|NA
CASSWTDSNQPQHF
TGTGCCAGCAGCTGGACAGATAGCAATCAGCCCCAGCATTTT
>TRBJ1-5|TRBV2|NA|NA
CASSEEGLPNQPQHF
TGTGCCAGCAGTGAAGAAGGGCTCCCTAATCAGCCCCAGCATTTT
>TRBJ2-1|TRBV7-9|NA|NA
CASSLWGGTEVNEQFF
TGTGCCAGCAGCTTGTGGGGCGGGACAGAGGTCAATGAGCAGTTCTTC
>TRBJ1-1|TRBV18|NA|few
CASSPSTGNEFF
TGTGCCAGCTCACCTAGTACAGGGAATGAGTTCTTT
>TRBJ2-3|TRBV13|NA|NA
CASSPRESTDTQYF
TGTGCCAGCAGCCCGAGGGAGAGCACAGATACGCAGTATTTT